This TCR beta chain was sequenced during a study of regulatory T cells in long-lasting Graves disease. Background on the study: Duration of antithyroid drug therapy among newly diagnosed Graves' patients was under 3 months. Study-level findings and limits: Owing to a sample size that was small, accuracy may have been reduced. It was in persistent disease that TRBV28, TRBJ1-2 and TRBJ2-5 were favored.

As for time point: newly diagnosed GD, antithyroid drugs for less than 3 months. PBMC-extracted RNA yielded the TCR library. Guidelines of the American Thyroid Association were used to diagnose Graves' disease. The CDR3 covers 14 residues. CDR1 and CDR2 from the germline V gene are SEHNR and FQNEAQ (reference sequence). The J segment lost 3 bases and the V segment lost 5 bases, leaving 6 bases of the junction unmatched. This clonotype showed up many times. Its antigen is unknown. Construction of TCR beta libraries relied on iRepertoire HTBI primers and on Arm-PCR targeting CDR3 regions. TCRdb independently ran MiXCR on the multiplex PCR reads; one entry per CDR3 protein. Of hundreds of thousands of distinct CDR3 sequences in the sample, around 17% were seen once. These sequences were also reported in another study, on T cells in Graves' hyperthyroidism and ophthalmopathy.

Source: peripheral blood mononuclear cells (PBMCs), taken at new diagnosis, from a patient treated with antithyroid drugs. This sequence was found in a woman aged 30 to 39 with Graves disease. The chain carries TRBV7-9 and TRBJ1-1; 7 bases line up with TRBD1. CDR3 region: CASSKTGHDTEAFF. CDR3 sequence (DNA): TGTGCCAGCAGCAAGACAGGGCATGACACTGAAGCTTTCTTT.